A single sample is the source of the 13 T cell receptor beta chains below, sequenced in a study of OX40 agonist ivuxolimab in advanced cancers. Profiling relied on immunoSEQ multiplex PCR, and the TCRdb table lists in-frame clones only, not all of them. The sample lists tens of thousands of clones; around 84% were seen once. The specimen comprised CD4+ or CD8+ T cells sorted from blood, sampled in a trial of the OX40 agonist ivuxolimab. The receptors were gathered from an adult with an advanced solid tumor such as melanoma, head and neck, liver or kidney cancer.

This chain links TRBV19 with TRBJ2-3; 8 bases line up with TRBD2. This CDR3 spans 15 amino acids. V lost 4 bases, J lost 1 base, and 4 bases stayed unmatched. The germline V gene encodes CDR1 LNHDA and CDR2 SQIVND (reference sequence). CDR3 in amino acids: CASSRNSGGTDTQYF. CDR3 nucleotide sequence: TGTGCCAGTAGTAGAAATAGCGGGGGCACAGATACGCAGTATTTT.

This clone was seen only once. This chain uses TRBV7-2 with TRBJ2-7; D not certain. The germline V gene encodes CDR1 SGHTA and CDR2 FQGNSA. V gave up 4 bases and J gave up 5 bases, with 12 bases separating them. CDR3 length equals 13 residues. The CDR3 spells CASSYSFPDEQYF. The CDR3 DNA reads TGTGCCAGCAGCTATAGCTTTCCAGACGAGCAGTACTTC.

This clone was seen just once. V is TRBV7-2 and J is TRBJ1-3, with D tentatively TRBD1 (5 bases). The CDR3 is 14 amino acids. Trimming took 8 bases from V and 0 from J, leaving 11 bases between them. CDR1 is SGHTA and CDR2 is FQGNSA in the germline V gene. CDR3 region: CASRQGNSGNTIYF. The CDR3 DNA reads TGTGCCAGCCGGCAGGGCAACTCTGGAAACACCATATATTTT.

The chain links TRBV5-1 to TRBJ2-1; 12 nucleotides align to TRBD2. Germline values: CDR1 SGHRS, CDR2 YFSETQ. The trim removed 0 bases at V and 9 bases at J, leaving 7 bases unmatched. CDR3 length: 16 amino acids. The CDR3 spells CASSLAASGGAGEQFF. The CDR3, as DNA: TGCGCCAGCAGCTTGGCGGCTAGCGGGGGGGCTGGTGAGCAGTTCTTC.

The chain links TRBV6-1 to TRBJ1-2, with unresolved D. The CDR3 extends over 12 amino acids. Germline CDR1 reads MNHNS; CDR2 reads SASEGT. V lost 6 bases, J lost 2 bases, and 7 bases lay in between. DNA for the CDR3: TGTGCCAGCAGCCGGGCAAACTATGGCTACACCTTC. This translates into CASSRANYGYTF.

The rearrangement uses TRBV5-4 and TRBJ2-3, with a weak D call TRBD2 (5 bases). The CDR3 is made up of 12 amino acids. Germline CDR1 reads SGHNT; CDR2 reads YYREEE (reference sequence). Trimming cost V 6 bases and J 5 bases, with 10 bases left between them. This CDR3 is CASITRQDTQYF. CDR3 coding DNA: TGTGCCAGCATCACTAGGCAAGATACGCAGTATTTT.

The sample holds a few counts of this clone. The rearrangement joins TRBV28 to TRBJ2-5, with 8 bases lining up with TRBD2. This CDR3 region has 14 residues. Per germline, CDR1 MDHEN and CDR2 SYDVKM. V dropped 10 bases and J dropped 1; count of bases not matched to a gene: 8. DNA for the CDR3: TGTGCCACCAGGGCGGGAGGTACCCAAGAGACCCAGTACTTC. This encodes CATRAGGTQETQYF.

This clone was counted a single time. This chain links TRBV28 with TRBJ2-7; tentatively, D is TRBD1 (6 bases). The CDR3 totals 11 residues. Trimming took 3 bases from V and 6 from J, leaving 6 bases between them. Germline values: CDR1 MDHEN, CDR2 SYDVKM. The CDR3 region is CASSFRGEQYF. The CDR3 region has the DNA TGTGCCAGCAGTTTCAGGGGCGAGCAGTACTTC.

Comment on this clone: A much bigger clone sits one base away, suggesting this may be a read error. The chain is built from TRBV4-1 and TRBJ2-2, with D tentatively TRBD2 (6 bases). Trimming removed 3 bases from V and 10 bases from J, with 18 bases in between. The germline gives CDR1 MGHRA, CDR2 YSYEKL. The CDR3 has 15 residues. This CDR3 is CASSHPLGGNEELFF. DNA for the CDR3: TGCGCCAGCAGCCATCCATTGGGAGGAAACGAGGAGCTGTTTTTT.

The CDR3 loop is CASNPENYEQYF. In DNA, the CDR3 is TGTGCCAGCAATCCAGAGAACTACGAGCAGTACTTC. The V and J genes are TRBV2 and TRBJ2-7; no clear D gene. Trimming left V 7 bases short and J 3 bases short, with 10 bases between. Germline V gene data show CDR1 as SNHLY and CDR2 as FYNNEI. The CDR3 sequence is 12 residues long.

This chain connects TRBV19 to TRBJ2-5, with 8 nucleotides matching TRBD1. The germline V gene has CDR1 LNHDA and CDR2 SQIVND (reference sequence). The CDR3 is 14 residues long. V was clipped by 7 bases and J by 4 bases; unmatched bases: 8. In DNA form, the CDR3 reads TGTGCCAGTACCGACCGGACAGGGCGAGAGACCCAGTACTTC. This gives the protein CASTDRTGRETQYF.

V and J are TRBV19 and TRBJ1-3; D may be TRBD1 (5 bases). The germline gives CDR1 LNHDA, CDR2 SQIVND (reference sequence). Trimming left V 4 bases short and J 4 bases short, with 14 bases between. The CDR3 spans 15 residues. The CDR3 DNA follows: TGTGCCAGTAGTACGACCGGGACGTACGGAAACACCATATATTTT. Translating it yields CASSTTGTYGNTIYF.

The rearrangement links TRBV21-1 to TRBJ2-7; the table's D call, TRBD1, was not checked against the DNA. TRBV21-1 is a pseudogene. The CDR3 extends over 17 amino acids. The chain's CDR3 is CASSKESWTGGNYEQYF. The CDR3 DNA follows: TGTGCCAGCAGCAAAGAAAGTTGGACAGGGGGCAACTACGAGCAGTACTTC.